The 3 T cell receptor beta chains given below trace back to one sample, sequenced in a study of blood T cell repertoires in COVID-19. Sequencing used immunoSEQ multiplex PCR; TCRdb keeps in-frame clones, though not all of them. The sample has 200,000 to 300,000 clones, 70% to 90% seen once. Sequencing was performed on PBMCs or T cells enriched from blood (not recorded which). The receptors here all came from a woman aged 35 to 49 with acute COVID-19.

This chain connects TRBV2 to TRBJ1-2; 10 nucleotides match TRBD1. Germline lookup yields CDR1 SNHLY and CDR2 FYNNEI. V lost 6 bases and J lost 7; bases outside the gene matches: 17. This CDR3 is 17 amino acids long. CDR3 protein: CASRSLVTGGPEGGYTF. CDR3 coding DNA: TGTGCCAGCAGAAGTCTCGTGACAGGGGGCCCTGAGGGTGGCTACACCTTC.

CDR3 sequence reads: CASSTQREQFF. As DNA, the CDR3 is TGTGCCAGCAGTACCCAGCGGGAGCAGTTCTTC. The chain combines TRBV27 with TRBJ2-1; possibly TRBD2 for D (5 bases). The germline CDR1 and CDR2 sequences are MNHEY and SMNVEV (reference sequence). V was cut by 5 bases and J by 10 bases, with 9 bases left in between. The CDR3 consists of 11 residues.

The gene calls are TRBV11-3 and TRBJ2-7; 7 nucleotides agree with TRBD1. Germline V gives CDR1 SGHNT, CDR2 YENEEA. J gave up 8 bases and V 5 bases, and 9 bases lay outside the gene matches. The length of the CDR3 is 13 residues. This CDR3 reads CASSRETGTKQYF. The CDR3 DNA reads TGTGCCAGCAGCCGAGAGACAGGGACCAAGCAGTACTTC.